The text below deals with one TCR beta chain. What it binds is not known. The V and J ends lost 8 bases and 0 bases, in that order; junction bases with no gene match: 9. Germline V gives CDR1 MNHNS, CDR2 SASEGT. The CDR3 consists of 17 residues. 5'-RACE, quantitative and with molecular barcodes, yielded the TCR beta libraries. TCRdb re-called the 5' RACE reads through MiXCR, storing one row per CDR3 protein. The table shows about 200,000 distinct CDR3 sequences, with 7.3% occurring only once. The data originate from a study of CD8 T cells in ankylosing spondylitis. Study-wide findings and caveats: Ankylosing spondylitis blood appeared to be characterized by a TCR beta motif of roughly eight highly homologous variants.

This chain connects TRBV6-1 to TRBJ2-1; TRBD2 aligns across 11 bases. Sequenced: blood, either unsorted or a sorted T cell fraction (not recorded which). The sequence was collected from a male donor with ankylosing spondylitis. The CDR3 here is CASFGSGGASSYNEQFF. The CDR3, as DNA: TGTGCCAGCTTTGGTAGCGGGGGGGCAAGCTCCTACAATGAGCAGTTCTTC.